A selection of T cell receptor beta chains follows, all from one sample in a study of blood T cells in healthy people across ages. TCRdb independently ran MiXCR on the 5' RACE reads; one entry per CDR3 protein. The repertoire holds about 750,000 distinct CDR3 sequences, about 55% seen once, with around 40% in the top ten. The sequencing input was blood. The receptors originated from a man aged 80 or over in good health. Each CDR3 is given with its conserved first and last residue. Each record gives: clone size, D gene, V gene, J gene, CDR3 protein, CDR3 DNA. The D gene is left open where the match is weak. The listing skips clone size in some rows; elsewhere it reads once, few, many or a size class.

.	TRBD2	TRBV5-1	TRBJ2-1	CASSLDWGLASYNEQFF	TGCGCCAGCAGCTTGGATTGGGGACTAGCGTCCTACAATGAGCAGTTCTTC
.	.	TRBV29-1	TRBJ2-1	CSVGHEQFF	TGCAGCGTTGGGCATGAGCAGTTCTTC
few	.	TRBV25-1	TRBJ2-5	CASSEVGLGTQYF	TGTGCCAGCAGTGAGGTCGGCCTCGGGACCCAGTACTTC
.	TRBD1	TRBV7-2	TRBJ2-3	CASSSRQTGPLHRYAYF	TGTGCCAGCAGCTCAAGACAGACAGGGCCGCTACACAGATACGCGTATTTT
many	.	TRBV4-2	TRBJ2-3	CASSQVISDTQYF	TGTGCCAGCAGCCAAGTGATTTCAGATACGCAGTATTTT
.	.	TRBV9	TRBJ2-1	CASSVSGPDYNEQFF	TGTGCCAGCAGCGTAAGCGGTCCCGACTACAATGAGCAGTTCTTC
.	.	TRBV4-1	TRBJ2-7	CASSPLPTNDPYEQYF	TGCGCCAGCAGCCCGCTCCCGACGAACGACCCCTACGAGCAGTACTTC
.	TRBD1	TRBV20-1	TRBJ2-5	CSARQGFQETQYF	TGCAGTGCGCGACAGGGATTCCAAGAGACCCAGTACTTC
few	.	TRBV7-2	TRBJ2-4	CASAMNLAKNIQYF	TGTGCCAGCGCTATGAACTTAGCCAAAAACATTCAGTACTTC
.	TRBD1	TRBV20-1	TRBJ2-1	CSACPGGAEQFF	TGCAGTGCTTGTCCAGGGGGCGCGGAGCAGTTCTTC
.	TRBD1	TRBV25-1	TRBJ2-7	CASSTTGLSSYEQYF	TGTGCCAGCAGCACGACAGGGTTGAGCTCCTACGAGCAGTACTTC
.	.	TRBV13	TRBJ2-3	CASSRLADTQYF	TGTGCCAGCAGTCGATTAGCGGATACGCAGTATTTT
few	.	TRBV6-1	TRBJ2-1	CASSEALGEQFF	TGTGCCAGCAGTGAAGCGCTAGGGGAGCAGTTCTTC
.	TRBD1	TRBV7-9	TRBJ2-5	CAGSATGIQSPGLVETQYF	TGTGCCGGCAGCGCGACAGGGATCCAATCGCCGGGGTTAGTGGAGACCCAGTACTTC
.	.	TRBV14	TRBJ2-5	CASSQDTYRAGQETQYF	TGTGCCAGCAGCCAAGATACCTACAGGGCCGGCCAAGAGACCCAGTACTTC
once	TRBD1	TRBV20-1	TRBJ1-4	CSASPGTASNEKLFF	TGCAGTGCTAGCCCTGGGACAGCTAGTAATGAAAAACTGTTTTTT
few	TRBD2	TRBV3-1	TRBJ2-1	CASSQLGLAGDNEQFF	TGTGCCAGCAGCCAGCTGGGACTAGCGGGAGATAATGAGCAGTTCTTC
many	TRBD2	TRBV29-1	TRBJ2-1	CSVIAGGYNEQFF	TGCAGCGTTATAGCGGGAGGGTACAATGAGCAGTTCTTC
few	.	TRBV7-8	TRBJ1-1	CASSPSRGREAFF	TGTGCTAGCAGCCCCAGCCGGGGCCGAGAAGCTTTCTTT
.	TRBD2	TRBV11-2	TRBJ2-5	CASSLEIAGEGLQETQYF	TGTGCCAGCAGCTTAGAGATAGCGGGAGAGGGGCTTCAAGAGACCCAGTACTTC
.	.	TRBV4-3	TRBJ2-7	CASSQDWGRGEQYF	TGCGCCAGCAGCCAAGATTGGGGCAGGGGTGAGCAGTACTTC
.	.	TRBV28	TRBJ2-5	CASSPSQRPKKTQYF	TGTGCCAGCAGTCCAAGTCAGCGCCCGAAGAAGACCCAGTACTTC
few	TRBD1	TRBV18	TRBJ2-1	CASSPRSGQGGPPGDEQFF	TGTGCCAGCTCACCACGGTCAGGACAGGGTGGGCCTCCCGGCGATGAGCAGTTCTTC
.	.	TRBV5-1	TRBJ2-5	CASSWTVSQETQYF	TGCGCCAGCAGCTGGACAGTCAGCCAAGAGACCCAGTACTTC
few	.	TRBV28	TRBJ1-2	CASKGPNYGYTF	TGTGCCAGCAAGGGGCCTAACTATGGCTACACCTTC
.	.	TRBV12-3/TRBV12-4	TRBJ2-1	CASRFSRANNEQFF	TGTGCCAGCCGTTTCTCTCGAGCGAACAATGAGCAGTTCTTC
.	.	TRBV7-2	TRBJ2-1	CASSFRDPRNEQFF	TGTGCCAGCAGCTTCCGGGACCCCCGCAATGAGCAGTTCTTC
.	.	TRBV24-1	TRBJ2-1	CATSDPKYRDEQFF	TGTGCCACCAGTGATCCAAAATACAGGGACGAGCAGTTCTTC
once	.	TRBV20-1	TRBJ2-7	CSATGTASYEQYF	TGCAGTGCCACCGGGACTGCGTCCTACGAGCAGTACTTC
.	.	TRBV12-3/TRBV12-4	TRBJ1-4	CASSLSGSNEKLFF	TGTGCCAGCAGTTTATCTGGGTCTAATGAAAAACTGTTTTTT
.	.	TRBV29-1	TRBJ2-7	CSVGFTEQYF	TGCAGCGTGGGTTTTACCGAGCAGTACTTC
.	TRBD2	TRBV27	TRBJ2-3	CASSILVAGGPTDTQYF	TGTGCCAGCAGTATTCTCGTGGCGGGAGGGCCCACTGATACGCAGTATTTT
.	.	TRBV10-3	TRBJ1-5	CAISESATPLQHF	TGTGCCATCAGTGAGTCTGCCACCCCGCTCCAGCATTTT
.	TRBD2	TRBV6-2/TRBV6-3	TRBJ2-3	CASSPIAGVEHRDAYF	TGTGCCAGCAGTCCTATAGCGGGAGTTGAGCACAGAGACGCGTATTTT
.	.	TRBV7-9	TRBJ2-1	CASSLISYNEQFF	TGTGCCAGCAGCTTAATCAGTTACAATGAGCAGTTCTTC
few	.	TRBV20-1	TRBJ2-1	CSARGPRGYNEQFF	TGCAGTGCTAGAGGCCCCCGAGGCTACAATGAGCAGTTCTTC
once	.	TRBV21-1	TRBJ1-2	CASSKVPGLNYGYTF	TGTGCCAGCAGCAAAGTTCCGGGACTTAACTATGGCTACACCTTC
.	.	TRBV29-1	TRBJ1-4	CSALGGGEKLFF	TGCAGCGCTCTCGGGGGCGGTGAAAAACTGTTTTTT
.	.	TRBV9	TRBJ2-5	CTSSVGISGVAETQYF	TGTACCAGCAGCGTAGGAATCTCCGGGGTCGCAGAGACCCAGTACTTC
.	.	TRBV20-1	TRBJ2-7	CSASVTYEQYF	TGCAGTGCTAGTGTCACCTACGAGCAGTACTTC
.	.	TRBV20-1	TRBJ2-1	CSCFPYNEQFF	TGCAGCTGCTTCCCCTACAATGAGCAGTTCTTC
.	.	TRBV29-1	TRBJ2-5	CSVDGTSQETQYF	TGCAGCGTTGATGGGACATCTCAAGAGACCCAGTACTTC
.	.	TRBV7-9	TRBJ2-1	CASSKPGAKGNEQFF	TGTGCCAGCAGTAAACCGGGAGCGAAAGGCAATGAGCAGTTCTTC
many	TRBD2	TRBV7-7	TRBJ2-1	CASSRGLDAYNEQFF	TGTGCCAGCAGCCGGGGACTAGACGCCTACAATGAGCAGTTCTTC
.	.	TRBV3-1	TRBJ2-4	CASSQGGGLPGYF	TGTGCCAGCAGCCAAGGTGGCGGGTTACCTGGGTACTTC
.	TRBD1	TRBV4-2	TRBJ1-5	CASSRDRNQPQHF	TGTGCCAGCAGCCGGGACAGGAATCAGCCCCAGCATTTT
.	TRBD1	TRBV20-1	TRBJ2-7	CSARDKGTGDEQYF	TGCAGTGCTAGAGATAAAGGGACAGGAGACGAGCAGTACTTC
.	.	TRBV3-1	TRBJ2-1	CASSQLQGYEQFF	TGTGCCAGCAGCCAACTACAGGGTTATGAGCAGTTCTTC
.	.	TRBV6-2/TRBV6-3	TRBJ2-4	CASSPRQVLAKNIRYF	TGTGCCAGCAGTCCGAGACAGGTTCTAGCCAAAAACATTCGGTACTTC